The rows below give T cell receptor beta chains drawn from one sample of a study of T cell repertoires in cytomegalovirus infection. TCRdb independently ran MiXCR on the reads; one entry per CDR3 protein. This table has about 63,000 distinct CDR3 sequences, 20% appearing once. These receptors have no identified antigens. Here the sequenced sample was CD8+ T cells from cultured PBMCs, taken from culture after CMV antigen stimulation. All receptors come from a human donor in good health (CMV status not recorded). Some clones in this sample may be carry-over from other donors' samples. Both conserved end residues are part of each CDR3. Fields, in order: D gene, clone size, J gene, V gene, CDR3 protein, CDR3 DNA. A D gene is named only where the DNA matches it firmly. Where a row states a size, it is once, few, many or the class of an expanded clone; other rows omit it.

NA NA TRBJ2-7 TRBV9 CASSPTGRSYEQYF TGTGCCAGCAGCCCGACAGGGAGGTCCTACGAGCAGTACTTC
TRBD2 few TRBJ2-3 TRBV4-1 CASRFRTSGSTDTQYF TGCGCCAGCAGATTTAGGACTAGCGGATCCACAGATACGCAGTATTTT
NA NA TRBJ1-4 TRBV6-5 CASSYGVGFEKLFF TGTGCCAGCAGTTACGGAGTGGGGTTTGAAAAACTGTTTTTT
TRBD1 NA TRBJ2-7 TRBV7-6 CASSPRDRGTYEQYF TGTGCCAGCAGCCCCCGGGACAGGGGAACCTACGAGCAGTACTTC
TRBD1 NA TRBJ1-6 TRBV11-1 CASSRQGNNSPLHF TGTGCCAGCAGCCGACAGGGGAATAATTCACCCCTCCACTTT
NA few TRBJ1-3 TRBV4-3 CASSQEHPSSGNTIYF TGCGCCAGCAGCCAAGAACACCCCAGCTCTGGAAACACCATATATTTT
NA NA TRBJ2-1 TRBV4-1 CASSQVAGDLREQFF TGCGCCAGCAGCCAAGTTGCGGGTGACCTTAGGGAGCAGTTCTTC
TRBD1 few TRBJ2-3 TRBV7-6 CASSLEGGNSPDTQYF TGTGCCAGCAGCTTAGAAGGGGGCAATAGCCCAGATACGCAGTATTTT
TRBD2 few TRBJ2-7 TRBV12-3/TRBV12-4 CASSFALAGPHGGQYF TGTGCCAGCAGTTTCGCACTAGCGGGGCCCCACGGTGGGCAGTACTTC
TRBD1 NA TRBJ1-5 TRBV7-2 CASSQGQVNNQPQHF TGTGCCAGCAGCCAAGGACAGGTGAACAATCAGCCCCAGCATTTT
NA NA TRBJ1-6 TRBV7-2 CASSLAGLSSYNSPLHF TGTGCCAGCAGCTTAGCCGGTTTGAGCTCCTATAATTCACCCCTCCACTTT
TRBD2 few TRBJ2-3 TRBV7-6 CASSLGAGEGDTQYF TGTGCCAGCAGCTTAGGCGCGGGGGAGGGAGATACGCAGTATTTT
NA NA TRBJ2-7 TRBV5-6 CASSLDDEQYF TGTGCCAGCAGCTTGGACGACGAGCAGTACTTC
TRBD1 few TRBJ2-1 TRBV7-2 CASRRTGELRNEQFF TGTGCCAGCAGGCGAACAGGGGAGCTCCGGAATGAGCAGTTCTTC
TRBD1 NA TRBJ2-7 TRBV7-9 CASSLAGTGAYEQYF TGTGCCAGCAGCTTAGCTGGGACAGGCGCCTACGAGCAGTACTTC
TRBD1 NA TRBJ1-5 TRBV19 CASSIDSSGTGLLNQPQHF TGTGCCAGTAGTATAGATTCTTCCGGGACAGGGTTGTTAAATCAGCCCCAGCATTTT
TRBD2 NA TRBJ2-2 TRBV7-8 CASSLMRRGVRAGELFF TGTGCCAGCAGCTTAATGCGTCGGGGGGTTCGTGCCGGGGAGCTGTTTTTT
NA few TRBJ1-2 TRBV11-2 CASSDSLNYGYTF TGTGCCAGCAGTGACAGTTTGAACTATGGCTACACCTTC
NA few TRBJ2-7 TRBV12-3/TRBV12-4 CASSSRTVDPYEQYF TGTGCCAGCAGTTCACGGACGGTAGACCCCTACGAGCAGTACTTC
NA NA TRBJ1-2 TRBV27 CASSLRAAWGYTF TGTGCCAGCAGTTTACGGGCCGCTTGGGGCTACACCTTC
NA NA TRBJ1-1 TRBV5-1 CASSPTGLPAEAFF TGCGCCAGCAGCCCGACAGGCCTTCCTGCTGAAGCTTTCTTT
NA few TRBJ1-2 TRBV28 CASSTHGADYGYTF TGTGCCAGCAGTACCCACGGGGCGGACTATGGCTACACCTTC
NA NA TRBJ1-1 TRBV6-2/TRBV6-3 CASSSDRNTEAFF TGTGCCAGCAGCTCAGACAGGAACACTGAAGCTTTCTTT
NA NA TRBJ1-5 TRBV11-2 CASSLISVNSNQPQHF TGTGCCAGCAGCTTAATATCTGTGAATAGCAATCAGCCCCAGCATTTT
NA NA TRBJ1-1 TRBV7-9 CASSASKAEAFF TGTGCCAGCAGCGCCTCAAAAGCCGAAGCTTTCTTT
NA few TRBJ2-1 TRBV11-2 CASSLIFEQFF TGTGCCAGCAGCTTAATTTTTGAGCAGTTCTTC
NA NA TRBJ1-5 TRBV4-1 CASSPVNGGQPQHF TGCGCCAGCAGCCCCGTTAACGGCGGTCAGCCCCAGCATTTT
TRBD1 few TRBJ2-5 TRBV7-2 CASSLGGRDRVLETQYF TGTGCCAGCAGCTTAGGTGGGCGGGACAGGGTATTGGAGACCCAGTACTTC
TRBD1 few TRBJ2-3 TRBV7-2 CASSFRGLYTDTQYF TGTGCCAGCAGCTTTAGGGGGCTCTACACAGATACGCAGTATTTT
NA NA TRBJ2-7 TRBV7-2 CASSTSTGPYEQYF TGTGCCAGCAGCACCTCCACAGGGCCCTACGAGCAGTACTTC
TRBD1 once TRBJ1-5 TRBV12-3/TRBV12-4 CASRHRGQGGNQPQHF TGTGCCAGCAGACACAGGGGGCAAGGGGGCAATCAGCCCCAGCATTTT
NA many TRBJ1-6 TRBV27 CASSLGGRNSPLHF TGTGCCAGCAGTTTAGGGGGTAGAAATTCACCCCTCCACTTT
NA many TRBJ2-7 TRBV7-9 CASSSSTGAIYEQYF TGTGCCAGCAGCTCTTCGACAGGCGCGATCTACGAGCAGTACTTC
TRBD2 few TRBJ2-1 TRBV5-8 CASIPGLAGYNEQFF TGTGCCAGCATCCCGGGACTAGCGGGGTACAATGAGCAGTTCTTC
NA few TRBJ2-1 TRBV20-1 CSASQDPGLGGNEQFF TGCAGTGCTTCCCAGGATCCGGGATTAGGAGGCAATGAGCAGTTCTTC
NA NA TRBJ1-1 TRBV6-1 CASRENLGDSATEAFF TGTGCCAGCCGTGAAAACTTGGGAGACAGTGCCACTGAAGCTTTCTTT
NA NA TRBJ2-1 TRBV7-2 CASTKRVGPATYNEQFF TGTGCCAGCACTAAACGAGTTGGCCCCGCTACTTACAATGAGCAGTTCTTC
NA NA TRBJ1-1 TRBV7-9 CASSLANIRAFF TGTGCCAGCAGCTTAGCTAATATCCGGGCTTTCTTT
NA few TRBJ1-1 TRBV6-2/TRBV6-3 CASTPGNTEAFF TGTGCCAGCACCCCGGGGAACACTGAAGCTTTCTTT
TRBD1 NA TRBJ2-6 TRBV11-1 CASSSLVGQGQVGSGANVLTF TGTGCCAGCAGCTCTTTAGTGGGACAGGGACAAGTTGGCTCTGGGGCCAACGTCCTGACTTTC
NA few TRBJ1-4 TRBV7-9 CASRPGGIEKLFF TGTGCCAGCAGACCCGGGGGGATTGAAAAACTGTTTTTT